One sample yielded the 9 T cell receptor beta chains listed below, sequenced in a study of blood T cell repertoires in COVID-19. TCRdb's copy holds only in-frame clones and misses some; the assay was immunoSEQ multiplex PCR. The sample comprises fewer than 130,000 clones, 80% to 90% of which are singletons, and roughly 32% rests with the top ten. Sample: peripheral blood. The source of these receptors is a woman of 80 years or more with acute or convalescent COVID-19.

The J gene is TRBJ2-3, the V gene TRBV7-8, with 8 bases matching TRBD2. After removal of 5 bases from V and 1 base from J, the junction contained 2 bases not matched to a gene. The length of the CDR3 is 14 residues. Per the germline V gene, CDR1 is SGHVS and CDR2 is FQNEAQ. CDR3 in DNA: TGTGCCAGCAGCCTTAGCGGGGGCACAGATACGCAGTATTTT. It is translated as CASSLSGGTDTQYF.

The gene calls are TRBV7-9 and TRBJ2-1; D unresolved. CDR1 SEHNR and CDR2 FQNEAQ come from the germline V gene (reference sequence). Trimming shortened V by 6 bases and J by 0 bases, and 6 bases separated the two germline ends. The CDR3 has 13 residues. The CDR3 spells CASSLDSYNEQFF. The CDR3 region has the DNA TGTGCCAGCAGTCTAGACTCCTACAATGAGCAGTTCTTC.

To note about this clone: The same CDR3 arises from other DNA sequences in this sample as well. V gene TRBV24-1 combines with J gene TRBJ2-7; TRBD1 aligns across 7 bases. The CDR3 contains 13 residues. The V and J ends lost 6 bases and 2 bases, in that order; junction bases with no gene match: 3. Looked up from germline, CDR1 is KGHDR and CDR2 is SFDVKD. CDR3 sequence (DNA): TGTGCCACCAGTAAGGGGGCGACCTACGAGCAGTACTTC. Translated: CATSKGATYEQYF.

V is TRBV5-4 and J is TRBJ1-6, with D perhaps matching TRBD1 (6 bases). Germline CDR1 reads SGHNT; CDR2 reads YYREEE (reference sequence). V was clipped by 9 bases and J by 5 bases, with 15 bases between them. The CDR3 is 14 residues long. The CDR3 bases are TGTGCCACCTCGGCCCAGGGGAATAATTCACCCCTCCACTTT. It encodes CATSAQGNNSPLHF.

V gene TRBV28 combines with J gene TRBJ1-5; no clear D. The CDR3 contains 15 residues. CDR1 is MDHEN, CDR2 SYDVKM, per germline. Trimming cost V 6 bases and J 1 base, with 13 bases left between them. CDR3 in DNA: TGTGCCAGCAGACGCGACACTTTGAGCAATCAGCCCCAGCATTTT. Protein product: CASRRDTLSNQPQHF.

This chain uses TRBV12-3 or TRBV12-4 with TRBJ2-7; TRBD2 is a possible D gene (6 bases). Trimming removed 6 bases from V and 2 bases from J, with 11 bases in between. This CDR3 has 13 residues. The CDR3 DNA sequence: TGTGCCAGCAGCGGGCCGGGGGCCTACGAGCAGTACTTC. Protein: CASSGPGAYEQYF.

The rearrangement joins TRBV28 to TRBJ1-2; 8 nucleotides match TRBD1. V was pared by 7 bases and J by 7 bases, with 11 bases of the junction left unmatched. In germline, CDR1 is MDHEN, CDR2 SYDVKM. The CDR3 covers 14 residues. CDR3 loop: CASTEGQGAGGYTF. The CDR3 nucleotides read TGTGCCAGCACTGAAGGGCAGGGGGCCGGTGGCTACACCTTC.

J is TRBJ2-7 and V is TRBV28, with D unresolved. V lost 1 base to trimming and J lost 3 bases, with 10 bases between them. CDR1 MDHEN and CDR2 SYDVKM come from the germline V gene. This CDR3 has 14 amino acids. In DNA, the CDR3 is TGTGCCAGCAGTTTATTCGGAGACGGCTACGAGCAGTACTTC. It yields the protein CASSLFGDGYEQYF. The whole variable domain, filled in from reference TRBV28 and TRBJ2-7, reads DVKVTQSSRYLVKRTGEKVFLECVQDMDHENMFWYRQDPGLGLRLIYFSYDVKMKEKGDIPEGYSVSREKKERFSLILESASTNQTSMYLCASSLFGDGYEQYFGPGTRLTVT.

The chain combines TRBV4-1 with TRBJ1-5; tentatively, D is TRBD1 (6 bases). The CDR3 has 14 amino acids. The V gene lost 2 bases and the J gene lost 6 bases, with 11 bases spanning the gap. Per the germline V gene, CDR1 is MGHRA and CDR2 is YSYEKL. The CDR3 region is CASSQIRGRQPQHF. The CDR3 bases are TGCGCCAGCAGCCAAATCAGGGGCCGTCAGCCCCAGCATTTT.